This T cell receptor beta chain is from a study of T cells after somatic rescue of genetic block. Clones were sequenced by immunoSEQ multiplex PCR, and TCRdb holds only the in-frame ones, with some missing. The table records 85,000 to 100,000 clones, about 87% of them present only once. The CDR3 is 12 amino acids. Germline V gene lookup returns CDR1 SGHVS and CDR2 FQNEAQ. Trimming pared 6 bases from V and 8 bases from J, leaving 10 bases between. The specimen was peripheral blood mononuclear cells (PBMCs). The source is a woman younger than 30. V is TRBV7-8 and J is TRBJ2-2; D remains unclear. The CDR3 loop reads CASRGRPGELFF. The CDR3 DNA is TGTGCCAGCAGGGGCCGGCCTGGGGAGCTGTTTTTT.